Listed below are T cell receptor beta chains from one sample, sequenced in a study of control samples from healthy donors and cancer patients. The assay was immunoSEQ multiplex PCR, and TCRdb's table has in-frame clones only and misses some. The profile shows about 110,000 clones, approximately 90% of them singletons. The material sequenced was blood. The source is a woman between 18 and 29 years old in good health. Both conserved end residues are part of each CDR3. The order of the fields is V gene, clone size, CDR3 protein. Part of the rows lack a size; the others show once, few, many or a class for expanded clones.

TRBV18	NA	CASSRTGGSGNTEAFF
TRBV4-1	NA	CASSQGDRATYEQYF
TRBV21-1	NA	CASSEGQGARPLF
TRBV14	once	CASSQDPQGAVYGYTF
TRBV6-2/TRBV6-3	medium-sized	CASSYLIGGWANQPQHF
TRBV5-1	NA	CASRGQSSTDTQYF
TRBV30	NA	CAWNPGAYEQYF
TRBV27	once	CASSTRPTRTDTQYF
TRBV5-1	NA	CASRQRDSENYGYTF
TRBV6-6	once	CASSYPRTGPDEQFF
TRBV5-6	NA	CASSLGGRRPYEQYF
TRBV7-9	NA	CASSKTDTQYF
TRBV4-1	NA	CASSQAAPGGPNEKLFF
TRBV2	NA	CAGRRIVATQYF
TRBV2	NA	CATVRLSAFFSYEQYF
TRBV7-9	NA	CASSLGQRGSYSGNTIYF
TRBV19	NA	CASSIGGTSGSFYEQFF
TRBV6-5	NA	CASSTGGSGANVLTF
TRBV7-3	NA	CASSPVGPKDTQYF
TRBV6-5	NA	CASSRTKGLPYGYTF
TRBV10-2	few	CASSETPGRGTEAFF
TRBV6-5	NA	CASSYGGVGRNSPLHF
TRBV7-9	NA	CASSLPSGARETQYF
TRBV5-1	NA	CASSLGTLAGGYNEQFF
TRBV5-1	NA	CASSLQGTNEKLFF
TRBV19	few	CASSILHSGNTEAFF
TRBV25-1	NA	CASSEYTSKGTDFYGYTF
TRBV27	once	CASSLGGNTEAFF
TRBV28	once	CASSLSVDRGGEQYF
TRBV5-4	NA	CASSLPGEGIEETQYF
TRBV4-1	NA	CASSQDPSGQGARVEAFF
TRBV7-9	NA	CASSPRTGSLNTGELFF
TRBV12-3/TRBV12-4	once	CASSSSYNSPLHF
TRBV19	NA	CASSILQQGTNEKLFF
TRBV6-4	NA	CASRTEGTNPSSYNEQFF
TRBV6-2/TRBV6-3	NA	CASRRSGTGAHEQYF
TRBV12-3/TRBV12-4	NA	CASSFYGYEQYF
TRBV7-3	NA	CASSLRLGSTDTQYF
TRBV7-9	NA	CASSQTGLYNEQFF
TRBV9	NA	CASSVASSRSAQYF
TRBV3-1/TRBV3-2	NA	CASSQDIQGGQPQHF
TRBV28	NA	CASRNRQGSMEYF
TRBV7-2	NA	CASSLGGRNSPLHF
TRBV12-5	NA	CASGFVSKGGADTQYF
TRBV7-9	NA	CASSVASERPEAFF
TRBV6-2/TRBV6-3	NA	CASSRIPGQGHQPQHF
TRBV21-1	NA	CASSKGGLKSAGELFF
TRBV14	NA	CASSPYRNTEAFF
TRBV7-9	NA	CASSLDRGQGRSEKLFF
TRBV28	once	CASITPGIRGNYGYTF
TRBV11-2	NA	CASSLGAGQGLTYEQYF
TRBV6-5	NA	CASSLTGVTTQYF
TRBV24-1	NA	CATGTLHLEQYF
TRBV9	NA	CASSVDGETQYF
TRBV2	once	CASTGTFNEKLFF
TRBV9	NA	CASSGRAIGTGELFF
TRBV29-1	NA	CSGLRGIGDTQYF
TRBV28	NA	CATRGPVFLGNTIYF
TRBV7-9	NA	CASSPTGPQGQYF